The TCR beta chain under discussion was sequenced for a study of shared T cell receptors in the human thymus. Measured with immunoSEQ multiplex PCR; TCRdb has only the in-frame clones, and not every one. Found here are about 380,000 clones, 95% of them singletons; the top ten hold roughly 0.021%. Sequenced material: thymocytes. The origin of this receptor is a human donor.

The CDR3 DNA follows: TGCGCCAGCAGCTTGGACAGGGGTTATGGCTACACCTTC. This codes for CASSLDRGYGYTF. The chain has TRBV5-1 and TRBJ1-2; the match to TRBD1 covers 7 bases. Germline V lookup: CDR1 SGHRS, CDR2 YFSETQ. This CDR3 comprises 13 residues. V shed 0 bases and J 5 bases; nucleotides not matched to a gene: 1. The complete variable domain, with remaining parts taken from reference TRBV5-1 and TRBJ1-2, reads KAGVTQTPRYLIKTRGQQVTLSCSPISGHRSVSWYQQTPGQGLQFLFEYFSETQRNKGNFPGRFSGRQFSNSRSEMNVSTLELGDSALYLCASSLDRGYGYTFGSGTRLTVV.